One sample yielded the 27 T cell receptor beta chains listed below, sequenced in a study of cytomegalovirus exposure and HLA in healthy donors. Researchers ran the PCR with 60 Vbeta and 13 Jbeta primers. The protocol was immunoSEQ multiplex PCR, while the TCRdb copy is restricted to in-frame clones and leaves out a portion. The data hold around 190,000 clones, with roughly a tenth observed a single time. Sequencing was performed on PBMCs. The receptor source for this set is a woman aged 30 to 39 in good health and CMV-seropositive.

In this sample, this clone turned up a few times. This chain connects TRBV5-1 to TRBJ2-7, with unresolved D. Germline lookup yields CDR1 SGHRS and CDR2 YFSETQ. V was shortened by 4 bases and J by 1 base, with 6 bases between the two germline ends. The CDR3 totals 12 residues. The CDR3 region is CASSESSYEQYF. The CDR3 DNA follows: TGCGCCAGCAGCGAGAGTTCCTACGAGCAGTACTTC.

The chain has TRBV2 and TRBJ2-1, with TRBD2 matching 12 bases. The CDR3 consists of 14 residues. Germline trimming cut 6 bases from V and 7 bases from J; bases unmatched to any gene: 4. Germline V gives CDR1 SNHLY, CDR2 FYNNEI. CDR3 in amino acids: CASRALAGGNEQFF. In DNA, the CDR3 is TGTGCCAGCAGGGCACTAGCGGGAGGAAATGAGCAGTTCTTC. Filled out from reference TRBV2 and TRBJ2-1, the complete variable domain reads EPEVTQTPSHQVTQMGQEVILRCVPISNHLYFYWYRQILGQKVEFLVSFYNNEISEKSEIFDDQFSVERPDGSNFTLKIRSTKLEDSAMYFCASRALAGGNEQFFGPGTRLTVL.

This chain connects TRBV14 to TRBJ2-3; TRBD1 agrees at 9 bases. Germline CDR1 is SGHDN and CDR2 is FVKESK. The V and J ends lost 2 bases and 6 bases, in that order; junction bases with no gene match: 15. The CDR3 sequence is 18 residues long. The CDR3 bases are TGTGCCAGCAGCCAAAATCCGCCCGGGACAGGGTGGAAGGATACGCAGTATTTT. Its translation: CASSQNPPGTGWKDTQYF.

The CDR3 here is CASSSDFLAVSYNEQFF. In DNA form, the CDR3 reads TGTGCCAGCAGCTCGGACTTTCTAGCGGTCTCCTACAATGAGCAGTTCTTC. This chain connects TRBV5-6 to TRBJ2-1, with 7 bases lining up with TRBD2. The CDR3 length is 17 residues. V lost 3 bases and J lost 0; bases outside the gene matches: 9. Per germline, CDR1 SGHDT and CDR2 YYEEEE.

This clone was detected only a few times. The J gene is TRBJ1-1, the V gene TRBV2, with D possibly matching TRBD1 (6 bases). Germline loops: CDR1 SNHLY, CDR2 FYNNEI. The CDR3 covers 11 residues. The ends were cut back, 8 bases at V and 8 bases at J, with 12 bases in the middle. The CDR3 sequence: CASDGGGEAFF. The CDR3 DNA is TGTGCCAGCGATGGGGGCGGGGAAGCTTTCTTT. The whole variable domain, remainder taken from reference TRBV2 and TRBJ1-1, is EPEVTQTPSHQVTQMGQEVILRCVPISNHLYFYWYRQILGQKVEFLVSFYNNEISEKSEIFDDQFSVERPDGSNFTLKIRSTKLEDSAMYFCASDGGGEAFFGQGTRLTVV.

Only a few counts were recorded for this clone. V usage is TRBV6-5 and J usage is TRBJ2-2; 8 bases fit TRBD2. Trimming cost V 0 bases and J 3 bases; bases outside gene matches: 0. The CDR3 covers 15 residues. Germline V gene sequence: CDR1 MNHEY, CDR2 SVGAGI. This CDR3 is CASSYSLADTGELFF. The CDR3 DNA follows: TGTGCCAGCAGTTACTCACTAGCGGACACCGGGGAGCTGTTTTTT.

This clone has just a few counts. The chain recombines TRBV7-3 with TRBJ1-1, with 9 bases that match TRBD1. The CDR3 length is 16 residues. Per germline, CDR1 SGHTA and CDR2 FQGTGA. Germline trimming cut 6 bases from V and 6 bases from J; bases unmatched to any gene: 14. CDR3: CASSNGQGRSSAEAFF. The DNA for the CDR3 is TGTGCCAGCAGTAATGGACAGGGGCGCTCTAGCGCTGAAGCTTTCTTT.

This clone was recorded a few times. This chain connects TRBV9 to TRBJ2-7; possible D gene TRBD2, 6 bases. V shed 4 bases and J shed 6 bases, with 20 bases lying between them. CDR3 length: 15 residues. The germline gives CDR1 SGDLS, CDR2 YYNGEE. The CDR3, as DNA: TGTGCCAGCAGCACCCAAGGAAGGGGACTGAGCGAGCAGTACTTC. Translating it yields CASSTQGRGLSEQYF. Combining the CDR3 with reference TRBV9 and TRBJ2-7 gives the whole variable domain DSGVTQTPKHLITATGQRVTLRCSPRSGDLSVYWYQQSLDQGLQFLIQYYNGEERAKGNILERFSAQQFPDLHSELNLSSLELGDSALYFCASSTQGRGLSEQYFGPGTRLTVT.

J is TRBJ1-2 and V is TRBV30; possible D gene TRBD1, 6 bases. In germline, CDR1 is GTSNPN, CDR2 SVGIG (reference sequence). V was pared by 2 bases and J by 0 bases, with 13 bases between. This CDR3 region has 15 residues. CDR3 bases: TGTGCCTGGAGTCGTGACAGGACCGCTAACTATGGCTACACCTTC. Amino acids: CAWSRDRTANYGYTF.

This clone was counted a few times. V and J are TRBV7-2 and TRBJ2-7, with D possibly matching TRBD2 (5 bases). With 2 bases removed from V and 0 bases from J, the gap between germline ends came to 8 bases. The CDR3 extends over 14 amino acids. Germline V gene lookup returns CDR1 SGHTA and CDR2 FQGNSA. The DNA of the CDR3 is TGTGCCAGCAGCTTAAGAGCGGCCTCCTACGAGCAGTACTTC. The encoded protein is CASSLRAASYEQYF.

This clone was seen more than once but under ten times. This chain uses TRBV2 with TRBJ2-3; D is undetermined. CDR1 SNHLY and CDR2 FYNNEI come from the germline V gene. V was pared by 7 bases and J by 4 bases, with 12 bases between. This CDR3 has 13 residues. The CDR3, as DNA: TGTGCCAGCACTAGAGCTGTCCCAGATACGCAGTATTTT. Protein sequence: CASTRAVPDTQYF. Full variable domain (rest looked up from reference TRBV2 and TRBJ2-3): EPEVTQTPSHQVTQMGQEVILRCVPISNHLYFYWYRQILGQKVEFLVSFYNNEISEKSEIFDDQFSVERPDGSNFTLKIRSTKLEDSAMYFCASTRAVPDTQYFGPGTRLTVL.

J is TRBJ2-3 and V is TRBV7-9; TRBD2 matches at 8 bases. Germline V gives CDR1 SEHNR, CDR2 FQNEAQ (reference sequence). CDR3 length: 16 residues. With 6 bases clipped from V and 3 bases from J, the junction kept 11 bases outside the gene matches. The CDR3 region has the DNA TGTGCCAGCAGGCCCGGGAGGGCCTTTCCGACAGATACGCAGTATTTT. Its protein product is CASRPGRAFPTDTQYF.

This clone was counted a few times. This rearrangement joins TRBV5-6 to TRBJ1-5; 8 positions match TRBD1. Germline V gene data show CDR1 as SGHDT and CDR2 as YYEEEE. The length of the CDR3 is 14 residues. Germline trimming cut 0 bases from V and 5 bases from J; bases unmatched to any gene: 1. The CDR3 loop is CASSLAGGDQPQHF. The CDR3 DNA is TGTGCCAGCAGCTTGGCAGGGGGCGATCAGCCCCAGCATTTT.

The rearrangement links TRBV27 to TRBJ1-2, with TRBD1 as a possible D gene (5 bases). The germline CDR1 and CDR2 sequences are MNHEY and SMNVEV (reference sequence). There are 14 residues in the CDR3. V lost 3 bases to trimming and J lost 7 bases, with 15 bases between them. CDR3 amino acids: CASSFQGDRSGYTF. The CDR3 nucleotides read TGTGCCAGCAGTTTTCAAGGGGATCGAAGTGGCTACACCTTC.

This rearrangement joins TRBV10-1 to TRBJ1-4, with TRBD1 matching 8 bases. Trimming at V came to 2 bases and at J to 6 bases, leaving 11 bases not matched to a gene. The CDR3 runs to 17 residues. The germline V gene has CDR1 WNHNN and CDR2 SYGVQD (reference sequence). The DNA of the CDR3 is TGCGCCAGCAGTGAGCCGGGGAACAGGGGGACGCATGAAAAACTGTTTTTT. Amino acids: CASSEPGNRGTHEKLFF.

The table lists this clone with a few counts. The chain links TRBV7-8 to TRBJ2-5; 7 nucleotides agree with TRBD2. The CDR3 runs to 14 residues. With 3 bases clipped from V and 1 base from J, the junction kept 2 bases outside the gene matches. Germline V gives CDR1 SGHVS, CDR2 FQNEAQ. The DNA of the CDR3 is TGTGCCAGCAGCTTTAGCGGGCCCCAAGAGACCCAGTACTTC. As protein: CASSFSGPQETQYF.

This clone was observed a handful of times. The chain recombines TRBV9 with TRBJ2-7; 13 nucleotides align to TRBD2. The germline gives CDR1 SGDLS, CDR2 YYNGEE. This CDR3 spans 18 amino acids. The trim removed 4 bases at V and 0 bases at J, leaving 10 bases unmatched. The DNA for the CDR3 is TGTGCCAGCAGCCTAACCTCGGGACTAGCGGGGAGCTCCTACGAGCAGTACTTC. This translates into CASSLTSGLAGSSYEQYF. The full variable domain, in which reference TRBV9 and TRBJ2-7 provide the parts outside the CDR3, is DSGVTQTPKHLITATGQRVTLRCSPRSGDLSVYWYQQSLDQGLQFLIQYYNGEERAKGNILERFSAQQFPDLHSELNLSSLELGDSALYFCASSLTSGLAGSSYEQYFGPGTRLTVT.

This clone was counted a few times. The chain has TRBV19 and TRBJ2-2; TRBD1 matches 11 bases. The J segment lost 5 bases and the V segment lost 5 bases, leaving 7 bases of the junction unmatched. CDR1 is LNHDA, CDR2 SQIVND, per germline (reference sequence). The CDR3 consists of 16 residues. The CDR3, as DNA: TGTGCCAGTAGTCCCGGACAGGGGGCGCTTACCGGGGAGCTGTTTTTT. It specifies CASSPGQGALTGELFF.

This clone has more than one count but fewer than ten. The V and J genes are TRBV4-1 and TRBJ2-7; 8 bases align to TRBD1. V shed 4 bases and J 3 bases; nucleotides not matched to a gene: 8. The CDR3 length is 15 residues. Germline-derived CDR1 and CDR2 are MGHRA and YSYEKL. The DNA of the CDR3 is TGCGCCAGCAGCCGACCGGACAGGGCGGGCTACGAGCAGTACTTC. Amino acid sequence: CASSRPDRAGYEQYF.

The chain is built from TRBV9 and TRBJ2-5; TRBD2 agrees at 8 bases. CDR1 is SGDLS and CDR2 is YYNGEE in the germline V gene. The V segment lost 4 bases and the J segment 8 bases; nucleotides outside the gene matches: 7. This CDR3 is built from 13 residues. The CDR3 DNA reads TGTGCCAGCAGCTCGAGTCGGGGGGGAACCCAGTACTTC. Its protein product is CASSSSRGGTQYF.

J is TRBJ2-5 and V is TRBV7-6; 8 nucleotides align to TRBD1. The J segment lost 2 bases and the V segment lost 3 bases, leaving 5 bases of the junction unmatched. CDR1 and CDR2 from the germline V gene are SGHVS and FNYEAQ. This CDR3 has 15 residues. The CDR3 region has the DNA TGTGCCAGCAGCTTGGACAGGGCCGGACAAGAGACCCAGTACTTC. Its protein product is CASSLDRAGQETQYF.

V gene TRBV11-2 combines with J gene TRBJ2-5; 8 bases match TRBD1. The trim removed 6 bases at V and 5 bases at J, leaving 8 bases unmatched. The V gene's germline CDR1 is SGHAT and CDR2 FQNNGV. This CDR3 has 14 amino acids. CDR3 protein: CASRETGAGETQYF. The CDR3 DNA is TGTGCCAGCAGAGAGACAGGGGCGGGGGAGACCCAGTACTTC.

This clone has just a few counts. The chain joins TRBV19 to TRBJ2-7; D gene ambiguous. Trimming removed 1 base at V and 2 bases at J, with 12 bases between. Germline CDR1 and CDR2: LNHDA and SQIVND (reference sequence). This CDR3 spans 15 amino acids. The CDR3 spells CASSIGTVFAYEQYF. The CDR3 DNA sequence: TGTGCCAGTAGTATAGGAACGGTTTTCGCCTACGAGCAGTACTTC.

This clone was counted only a few times. The chain has TRBV27 and TRBJ1-1, with 10 nucleotides matching TRBD1. Germline trimming cut 5 bases from V and 1 base from J; bases unmatched to any gene: 10. In germline, CDR1 is MNHEY, CDR2 SMNVEV (reference sequence). This CDR3 is 17 amino acids long. CDR3 nucleotide sequence: TGTGCCAGCAGTCTTCAGACAGGGGGCGCGCGGAACACTGAAGCTTTCTTT. Encoded protein: CASSLQTGGARNTEAFF.

In this sample, this clone turned up a few times. This rearrangement joins TRBV11-2 to TRBJ2-5, with 7 bases lining up with TRBD1. From germline, CDR1 is SGHAT and CDR2 FQNNGV. The CDR3 loop spans 14 amino acids. V trimming: 7 bases; J trimming: 4 bases; junction bases outside the gene matches: 9. The CDR3 is CASNSGQAVETQYF. For the CDR3, the DNA is TGTGCCAGCAACTCCGGACAGGCTGTAGAGACCCAGTACTTC.

CDR3 nucleotides: TGCGCCAGCAGCCCGGTAGCGGGAGCCTACGAGCAGTACTTC. Its protein product is CASSPVAGAYEQYF. The genes are TRBV5-1 and TRBJ2-7; 9 nucleotides match TRBD2. V dropped 4 bases and J dropped 2; count of bases not matched to a gene: 4. The CDR3 length is 14 residues. Germline V gene data show CDR1 as SGHRS and CDR2 as YFSETQ.

The gene calls are TRBV6-4 and TRBJ1-1; 7 nucleotides match TRBD1. This CDR3 is 14 amino acids long. Per germline, CDR1 MRHNA and CDR2 SNTAGT. V shed 2 bases and J 6 bases; nucleotides not matched to a gene: 6. The CDR3 is CASSDDRAFSEAFF. Written as DNA, the CDR3 is TGTGCCAGCAGTGACGACAGGGCGTTTTCTGAAGCTTTCTTT.